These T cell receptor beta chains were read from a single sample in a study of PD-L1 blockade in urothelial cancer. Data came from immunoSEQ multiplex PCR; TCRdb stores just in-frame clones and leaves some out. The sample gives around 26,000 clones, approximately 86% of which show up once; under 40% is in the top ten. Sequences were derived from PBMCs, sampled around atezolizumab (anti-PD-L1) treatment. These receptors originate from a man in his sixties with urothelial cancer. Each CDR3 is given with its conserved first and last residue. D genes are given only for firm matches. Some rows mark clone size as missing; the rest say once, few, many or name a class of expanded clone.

CDR3nt: TGCGCCAGCAGTGAGTCCGGACTAGCAGGGTTCTTC; CDR3aa: CASSESGLAGFF; v_gene: TRBV10-1; d_gene: TRBD2; j_gene: TRBJ2-1; abundance: -
CDR3nt: TGCAGCGGTCTAGTGCCCGCTAGCGGGAGAAGCAATGAGCAGTTCTTC; CDR3aa: CSGLVPASGRSNEQFF; v_gene: TRBV29-1; d_gene: TRBD2; j_gene: TRBJ2-1; abundance: -
CDR3nt: TGTGCCAGCAGTGACCGCGCAGGGGGCTACTCCTACGAGCAGTACTTC; CDR3aa: CASSDRAGGYSYEQYF; v_gene: TRBV2; d_gene: TRBD1; j_gene: TRBJ2-7; abundance: -
CDR3nt: TGTGCCAGCAGCTTAGGGCCCGCGGGACAGAACTATGGCTACACCTTC; CDR3aa: CASSLGPAGQNYGYTF; v_gene: TRBV7-6; d_gene: TRBD1; j_gene: TRBJ1-2; abundance: -
CDR3nt: TGTGCCAGTAGTGGGGGAGGACAGGAAGCTAACTATGGCTACACCTTC; CDR3aa: CASSGGGQEANYGYTF; v_gene: TRBV19; d_gene: TRBD1; j_gene: TRBJ1-2; abundance: few
CDR3nt: TGTGCCACCAGTCCGGACAGGGGAAGGGACGAGCAGTACTTC; CDR3aa: CATSPDRGRDEQYF; v_gene: TRBV15; d_gene: TRBD1; j_gene: TRBJ2-7; abundance: -
CDR3nt: TGCGCCAGCAGCGGACTAGCGGGGGGGGAGACCCAGTACTTC; CDR3aa: CASSGLAGGETQYF; v_gene: TRBV10-2; d_gene: TRBD2; j_gene: TRBJ2-5; abundance: -
CDR3nt: TGTGCCAGTAGTAAAAACCAGGCCACTGAAGCTTTCTTT; CDR3aa: CASSKNQATEAFF; v_gene: TRBV19; d_gene: -; j_gene: TRBJ1-1; abundance: once
CDR3nt: TGTGCCAGCAGCTCTCGACAGGTGGCTGGGGCCAACGTCCTGACTTTC; CDR3aa: CASSSRQVAGANVLTF; v_gene: TRBV27; d_gene: -; j_gene: TRBJ2-6; abundance: -
CDR3nt: TGTGCCAGCAGCCAGGACAGGGGGAATCAGCCCCAGCATTTT; CDR3aa: CASSQDRGNQPQHF; v_gene: TRBV28; d_gene: TRBD1; j_gene: TRBJ1-5; abundance: -
CDR3nt: TGTGCCAGCAGTTCCCAGGGTTACGAGCAGTACTTC; CDR3aa: CASSSQGYEQYF; v_gene: TRBV6-5; d_gene: -; j_gene: TRBJ2-7; abundance: -
CDR3nt: TGTGCCAGCAGCCAAGCCCCCCCGAGGGAGCAGTACTTC; CDR3aa: CASSQAPPREQYF; v_gene: TRBV11-2; d_gene: -; j_gene: TRBJ2-7; abundance: -
CDR3nt: TGTGCCTGGAGGGGAAGGGGAAAGGTCTATGGCTACACCTTC; CDR3aa: CAWRGRGKVYGYTF; v_gene: TRBV30; d_gene: -; j_gene: TRBJ1-2; abundance: few
CDR3nt: TGTGCCAGCAGTGAGGGGGGGGCAGTTGGGGCCAACGTCCTGACTTTC; CDR3aa: CASSEGGAVGANVLTF; v_gene: TRBV2; d_gene: -; j_gene: TRBJ2-6; abundance: -